This TCR beta chain was documented in a study of blood T cell repertoires in COVID-19. On the study more broadly: Acute and convalescent COVID-19 samples came from the United States, Italy and Spain. PBMCs, B-cell-depleted T cells, or T cells were the source of the cDNA or gDNA that made up the material.

Authors' processing steps: Estimated nucleated cell counts came from reference gene primer amplification. Some clones are missing from TCRdb's copy, which holds only in-frame ones; the method was immunoSEQ multiplex PCR. Clone size and V and J calls were adopted from that table, with D and trimming inferred from the DNA. The profile shows about 270,000 clones, around 88% of them singletons. This clone was seen more than once but under ten times. This sequence originates from an elderly man with acute or convalescent COVID-19. The sequenced material came from peripheral blood.

The CDR3: CASSMQDYEQYF. CDR3 DNA: TGTGCCAGTAGTATGCAGGATTACGAGCAGTACTTC. The chain couples TRBV19 to TRBJ2-7, with no clear D. Germline CDR1 and CDR2: LNHDA and SQIVND (reference sequence). Between the trimmed V and J ends, which lost 3 bases and 4 bases, there was a span of 7 bases. The CDR3 extends over 12 amino acids. The full variable domain, in which reference TRBV19 and TRBJ2-7 provide the parts outside the CDR3, is DGGITQSPKYLFRKEGQNVTLSCEQNLNHDAMYWYRQDPGQGLRLIYYSQIVNDFQKGDIAEGYSVSREKKESFPLTVTSAQKNPTAFYLCASSMQDYEQYFGPGTRLTVT.